This T cell receptor beta chain was captured in a study of blood T cell repertoires in COVID-19. Per germline, CDR1 SGHTA and CDR2 FQGNSA. With 2 bases removed from V and 4 bases from J, the gap between germline ends came to 12 bases. The CDR3 runs to 14 residues. Repertoires were generated with immunoSEQ multiplex PCR, while TCRdb's copy carries only in-frame clones and drops some. The table shows around 140,000 clones, with 88% occurring only once. This TCR came from a man aged 70-80 years with acute or convalescent COVID-19. Material: peripheral blood. The rearrangement joins TRBV7-2 to TRBJ2-7; D is perhaps TRBD1 (6 bases). The CDR3 DNA is TGTGCCAGCAGCTTAATGGGACAAGTTTACGAGCAGTACTTC. Its translation: CASSLMGQVYEQYF.